The 28 T cell receptor beta chains given below trace back to one sample, sequenced in a study of T cell responses to AZD1222 COVID-19 vaccine. Assay used: immunoSEQ multiplex PCR; TCRdb lists only in-frame clones, some missing. The sample records roughly 87,000 clones, 89% being singletons. The material sequenced was peripheral blood, taken 28 days after the second AZD1222 dose. The source is an adult who received the AZD1222 COVID-19 vaccine.

This clone occurred once. The chain carries TRBV7-3 and TRBJ1-1; no clear D gene. The V end was cut by 4 bases, the J end by 3 bases, with 9 bases between. This CDR3 is built from 13 residues. CDR1 SGHTA and CDR2 FQGTGA come from the germline V gene. CDR3 region: CASSSQGHTEAFF. In DNA, the CDR3 is TGTGCCAGCAGCTCACAAGGACACACTGAAGCTTTCTTT. Drawing the rest from reference TRBV7-3 and TRBJ1-1, the complete variable domain is GAGVSQTPSNKVTEKGKYVELRCDPISGHTALYWYRQSLGQGPEFLIYFQGTGAADDSGLPNDRFFAVRPEGSVSTLKIQRTERGDSAVYLCASSSQGHTEAFFGQGTRLTVV.

This chain uses TRBV7-2 with TRBJ2-3; 9 nucleotides agree with TRBD1. V shed 5 bases, J shed 6 bases, and the junction held 9 bases outside the gene matches. CDR3 length: 15 amino acids. The germline gives CDR1 SGHTA, CDR2 FQGNSA. CDR3 loop: CASSTGTGISDTQYF. The CDR3 region has the DNA TGTGCCAGCAGCACCGGGACAGGGATTTCGGATACGCAGTATTTT.

This rearrangement joins TRBV6-5 to TRBJ2-7; D is unclear. This CDR3 has 11 amino acids. V shed 6 bases and J shed 3 bases, with 6 bases lying between them. Germline V gene sequence: CDR1 MNHEY, CDR2 SVGAGI. DNA for the CDR3: TGTGCCAGCAGGGGTCACTACGAGCAGTACTTC. This sequence encodes CASRGHYEQYF.

J is TRBJ2-6 and V is TRBV3-1 (or the pseudogene TRBV3-2); D is uncertain. The CDR3 is 16 amino acids. Trimming took off 2 bases at V and 2 bases at J, with 10 bases between the two ends. Germline V gives CDR1 LGHDT, CDR2 YNNKEL (reference sequence). In nucleotides, the CDR3 is TGTGCCAGCAGCCAAATCGCCGACGCTGGGGCCAACGTCCTGACTTTC. Its translation: CASSQIADAGANVLTF.

The chain carries TRBV11-3 and TRBJ2-2; 8 bases line up with TRBD2. The V gene's germline CDR1 is SGHNT and CDR2 YENEEA. The CDR3 has 19 amino acids. J was trimmed by 2 bases and V by 4 bases; bases with no gene match: 15. CDR3 DNA: TGTGCCAGCAGCTCCCAACTAGGAAGCGGGGGCGCCAACACCGGGGAGCTGTTTTTT. Its translation is CASSSQLGSGGANTGELFF.

The chain links TRBV5-1 to TRBJ2-2; no clear D. This CDR3 has 15 amino acids. The V end lost 0 bases, the J end lost 4 bases, and 10 bases lay between the germline ends. The V gene's germline CDR1 is SGHRS and CDR2 YFSETQ. The CDR3 DNA sequence: TGCGCCAGCAGCTTGGCCCACAGAGTCACCGGGGAGCTGTTTTTT. Translated, it gives CASSLAHRVTGELFF. The variable domain in full, with the rest retrieved from reference TRBV5-1 and TRBJ2-2, is KAGVTQTPRYLIKTRGQQVTLSCSPISGHRSVSWYQQTPGQGLQFLFEYFSETQRNKGNFPGRFSGRQFSNSRSEMNVSTLELGDSALYLCASSLAHRVTGELFFGEGSRLTVL.

The rearrangement links TRBV5-1 to TRBJ2-3; D perhaps matches TRBD1 (6 bases). Trimming took off 4 bases at V and 2 bases at J, with 8 bases between the two ends. CDR1 and CDR2 (germline): SGHRS, YFSETQ. The CDR3 is 13 amino acids. Here the CDR3 DNA reads TGCGCCAGCAGCGGACAGTCCACAGATACGCAGTATTTT. It yields the protein CASSGQSTDTQYF.

The gene calls are TRBV19 and TRBJ2-5, with 8 bases lining up with TRBD1. Germline assignment: CDR1 LNHDA and CDR2 SQIVND (reference sequence). V shed 2 bases and J 5 bases; nucleotides not matched to a gene: 10. The CDR3 runs to 16 residues. CDR3 amino acids: CASSISAQGAGETQYF. Here the CDR3 DNA reads TGTGCCAGTAGTATATCGGCGCAGGGGGCAGGGGAGACCCAGTACTTC. Supplemented by reference TRBV19 and TRBJ2-5, the full variable domain reads DGGITQSPKYLFRKEGQNVTLSCEQNLNHDAMYWYRQDPGQGLRLIYYSQIVNDFQKGDIAEGYSVSREKKESFPLTVTSAQKNPTAFYLCASSISAQGAGETQYFGPGTRLLVL.

This sequence joins TRBV7-3 and TRBJ2-3, with 8 bases lining up with TRBD2. CDR3 length: 15 residues. Germline assignment: CDR1 SGHTA and CDR2 FQGTGA. Trimming removed 2 bases from V and 5 bases from J; junction bases left unmatched: 6. CDR3 bases: TGTGCCAGCAGCTTATCGGGGGGGCGTGGAGATACGCAGTATTTT. Translation gives CASSLSGGRGDTQYF. The full variable domain, its missing parts supplied by reference TRBV7-3 and TRBJ2-3, is GAGVSQTPSNKVTEKGKYVELRCDPISGHTALYWYRQSLGQGPEFLIYFQGTGAADDSGLPNDRFFAVRPEGSVSTLKIQRTERGDSAVYLCASSLSGGRGDTQYFGPGTRLTVL.

The gene calls are TRBV5-1 and TRBJ2-7; D possibly corresponds to TRBD1 (6 bases). The V end was cut by 8 bases, the J end by 3 bases, with 9 bases between. CDR3 length: 11 residues. Germline V gives CDR1 SGHRS, CDR2 YFSETQ. Here the CDR3 DNA reads TGCGCCAGTATGGACAGCTACGAGCAGTACTTC. Translating it yields CASMDSYEQYF.

The chain couples TRBV30 to TRBJ1-2; unclear D gene. The CDR3 contains 12 residues. In germline, CDR1 is GTSNPN, CDR2 SVGIG (reference sequence). Trimming took 0 bases from V and 6 from J, leaving 8 bases between them. Here the CDR3 reads CAWSVLADGYTF. The CDR3 DNA reads as TGTGCCTGGAGTGTACTGGCTGATGGCTACACCTTC.

The chain links TRBV4-1 to TRBJ1-2; D is uncertain. Germline CDR1 reads MGHRA; CDR2 reads YSYEKL. Trimming cost V 4 bases and J 7 bases, with 16 bases left between them. The CDR3 has 14 residues. CDR3 DNA: TGCGCCAGCAGCCCTGGGTTTGCCCGAGGTGGCTACACCTTC. It encodes CASSPGFARGGYTF.

The chain combines TRBV10-1 with TRBJ2-7, with 9 bases that match TRBD1. The junction had 8 bases not matched to a gene; V was cut back by 8 bases and J by 6 bases. CDR3 length: 13 amino acids. Looked up from germline, CDR1 is WNHNN and CDR2 is SYGVQD (reference sequence). This CDR3 reads CASGGQGWSEQYF. CDR3 in DNA: TGCGCCAGCGGGGGACAGGGATGGAGCGAGCAGTACTTC.

The chain joins TRBV3-1 (or the pseudogene TRBV3-2) to TRBJ1-6, with D tentatively TRBD1 (6 bases). Trimming removed 0 bases from V and 3 bases from J, with 18 bases in between. Germline lookup yields CDR1 LGHDT and CDR2 YNNKEL (reference sequence). The CDR3 loop spans 19 amino acids. Here the CDR3 reads CASSQDEGHRDYYNSPLHF. In DNA form, the CDR3 reads TGTGCCAGCAGCCAAGATGAGGGGCACAGGGACTACTATAATTCACCCCTCCACTTT.

The chain is built from TRBV30 and TRBJ1-1; D is unclear. CDR3 size: 15 residues. The V gene lost 2 bases and the J gene lost 1 base, with 14 bases spanning the gap. CDR1 is GTSNPN and CDR2 is SVGIG in the germline V gene (reference sequence). Written as DNA, the CDR3 is TGTGCCTGGAGTTTTGGTTTCGGAGCGAACACTGAAGCTTTCTTT. Translated: CAWSFGFGANTEAFF.

The chain recombines TRBV9 with TRBJ1-2; tentatively, D is TRBD1 (5 bases). CDR3 length equals 16 residues. From germline, CDR1 is SGDLS and CDR2 YYNGEE. V was trimmed by 3 bases and J by 0 bases, leaving 15 bases between them. CDR3 region: CASSGRDVLTNYGYTF. CDR3 bases: TGTGCCAGCAGCGGCAGGGACGTGCTTACTAACTATGGCTACACCTTC.

The V call is TRBV27, the J call TRBJ1-6, with 10 bases fitting TRBD1. Germline CDR1 and CDR2: MNHEY and SMNVEV (reference sequence). V lost 5 bases to trimming and J lost 11 bases; unmatched junction nucleotides: 9. There are 15 residues in the CDR3. CDR3 region: CASSPVRDRGTPLHF. The CDR3 bases are TGTGCCAGCAGTCCTGTAAGGGACAGGGGAACACCCCTCCACTTT.

The chain combines TRBV28 with TRBJ2-7, with 7 bases that match TRBD1. Germline CDR1 reads MDHEN; CDR2 reads SYDVKM. V lost 3 bases and J lost 4; bases outside the gene matches: 15. CDR3 length: 17 residues. CDR3 in DNA: TGTGCCAGCAGTTTGAAAGCCGGACAGGTCCTAAGGTACGAGCAGTACTTC. Protein sequence: CASSLKAGQVLRYEQYF.

The genes are TRBV5-1 and TRBJ2-3; D call uncertain. This CDR3 is built from 14 residues. Germline loops: CDR1 SGHRS, CDR2 YFSETQ. Trimming took off 0 bases at V and 3 bases at J, with 8 bases between the two ends. CDR3 region: CASSLEGRTDTQYF. For the CDR3, the DNA is TGCGCCAGCAGCTTGGAAGGTCGGACAGATACGCAGTATTTT.

This clone has only one observation. The J gene is TRBJ1-6, the V gene TRBV18; no definite D call. Germline V gene sequence: CDR1 KGHSH, CDR2 LQKENI. The CDR3 extends over 14 amino acids. V was shortened by 2 bases and J by 6 bases, with 8 bases between the two germline ends. CDR3 nucleotide sequence: TGTGCCAGCTCACCAGAGACCAGTAATTCACCCCTCCACTTT. Translated, it gives CASSPETSNSPLHF.

This chain joins TRBV18 and TRBJ2-1; 8 bases agree with TRBD2. The trim removed 3 bases at V and 5 bases at J, leaving 18 bases unmatched. Per germline, CDR1 KGHSH and CDR2 LQKENI. CDR3 size: 19 residues. DNA for the CDR3: TGTGCCAGCTCACCGCGGCGCGCAGCGGGGGCTCGTGAGAACAATGAGCAGTTCTTC. Translated, it gives CASSPRRAAGARENNEQFF.

This clone was observed a single time. V usage is TRBV28 and J usage is TRBJ2-1, with TRBD2 matching 12 bases. The J segment lost 10 bases and the V segment lost 5 bases, leaving 15 bases of the junction unmatched. CDR1 and CDR2 (germline): MDHEN, SYDVKM. CDR3 length: 17 residues. The CDR3 region is CASSPPGLAGTLGEQFF. The CDR3 DNA reads as TGTGCCAGCAGTCCGCCCGGACTAGCGGGGACCCTCGGAGAGCAGTTCTTC.

The J gene is TRBJ1-1, the V gene TRBV19; D ambiguous. This CDR3 spans 12 amino acids. Trimming pared 6 bases from V and 11 bases from J, leaving 16 bases between. Germline values: CDR1 LNHDA, CDR2 SQIVND (reference sequence). The CDR3 region has the DNA TGTGCCAGTAGCCCGGGCCTTCGTGAGGCTTTCTTT. Translation gives CASSPGLREAFF.

This sequence joins TRBV10-2 and TRBJ1-2, with no clear D. The CDR3 contains 12 residues. The germline CDR1 and CDR2 sequences are WSHSY and SAAADI. V was cut by 6 bases and J by 11 bases, with 16 bases left in between. CDR3 in amino acids: CASSPQGSQYTF. The CDR3 DNA is TGCGCCAGCAGCCCCCAAGGTAGCCAGTACACCTTC.

This clone showed up just a few times. The chain is built from TRBV3-1 (or the pseudogene TRBV3-2) and TRBJ1-2; no clear D gene. The CDR3 sequence is 13 residues long. In germline, CDR1 is LGHDT, CDR2 YNNKEL (reference sequence). Trimming took off 1 base at V and 4 bases at J, with 7 bases between the two ends. CDR3 protein: CASSQGRAYGYTF. The CDR3 DNA is TGTGCCAGCAGCCAAGGTAGGGCCTATGGCTACACCTTC.

CDR3 nucleotide sequence: TGTGCCAGCAGCCGTGGACAGGGTTTTACAGATACGCAGTATTTT. Encoded protein: CASSRGQGFTDTQYF. The chain uses TRBV7-2 and TRBJ2-3; 8 bases align to TRBD1. The germline V gene has CDR1 SGHTA and CDR2 FQGNSA. CDR3 length: 15 residues. The J segment lost 3 bases and the V segment lost 5 bases, leaving 7 bases of the junction unmatched. Full variable domain (rest looked up from reference TRBV7-2 and TRBJ2-3): GAGVSQSPSNKVTEKGKDVELRCDPISGHTALYWYRQSLGQGLEFLIYFQGNSAPDKSGLPSDRFSAERTGGSVSTLTIQRTQQEDSAVYLCASSRGQGFTDTQYFGPGTRLTVL.

The V gene is TRBV7-3, the J gene TRBJ2-3; TRBD2 is a possible D gene (5 bases). The CDR3 is made up of 14 amino acids. The V end lost 2 bases, the J end lost 2 bases, and 8 bases lay between the germline ends. Looked up from germline, CDR1 is SGHTA and CDR2 is FQGTGA. The CDR3 nucleotides read TGTGCCAGCAGCTTACGGGGAACCACAGATACGCAGTATTTT. Translating gives CASSLRGTTDTQYF. Using reference TRBV7-3 and TRBJ2-3 for the parts outside the CDR3, the full variable domain is GAGVSQTPSNKVTEKGKYVELRCDPISGHTALYWYRQSLGQGPEFLIYFQGTGAADDSGLPNDRFFAVRPEGSVSTLKIQRTERGDSAVYLCASSLRGTTDTQYFGPGTRLTVL.

The chain links TRBV28 to TRBJ1-5; D ambiguous. V was trimmed by 5 bases and J by 1 base, leaving 18 bases between them. Germline loops: CDR1 MDHEN, CDR2 SYDVKM. The CDR3 extends over 17 amino acids. CDR3 sequence (DNA): TGTGCCAGCAGTCTCCGTATTGGGGTTCAGAGCAATCAGCCCCAGCATTTT. Its translation: CASSLRIGVQSNQPQHF.